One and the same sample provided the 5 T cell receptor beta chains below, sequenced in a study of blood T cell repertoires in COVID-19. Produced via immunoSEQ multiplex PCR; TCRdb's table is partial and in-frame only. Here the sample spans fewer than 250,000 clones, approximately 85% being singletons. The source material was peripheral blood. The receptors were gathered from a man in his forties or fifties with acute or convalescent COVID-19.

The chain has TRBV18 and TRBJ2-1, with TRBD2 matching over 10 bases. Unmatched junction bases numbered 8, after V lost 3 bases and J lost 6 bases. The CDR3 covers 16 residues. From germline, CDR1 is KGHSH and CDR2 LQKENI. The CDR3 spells CASSPNKLAGANEQFF. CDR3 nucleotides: TGTGCCAGCTCACCTAATAAGCTAGCGGGGGCCAATGAGCAGTTCTTC.

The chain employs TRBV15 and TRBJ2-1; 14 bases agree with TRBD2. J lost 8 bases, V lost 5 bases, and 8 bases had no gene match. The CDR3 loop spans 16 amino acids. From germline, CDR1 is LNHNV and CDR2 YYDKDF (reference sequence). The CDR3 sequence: CATSARLAGGKDEQFF. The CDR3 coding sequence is TGTGCCACCAGCGCCAGACTAGCGGGGGGGAAGGATGAGCAGTTCTTC.

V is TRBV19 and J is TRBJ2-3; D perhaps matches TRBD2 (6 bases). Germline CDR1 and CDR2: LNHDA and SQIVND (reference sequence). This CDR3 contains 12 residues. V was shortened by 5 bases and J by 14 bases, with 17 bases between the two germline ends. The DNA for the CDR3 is TGTGCCAGTAGTCCCGCTAGCGCCTCTCGGTATTTT. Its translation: CASSPASASRYF. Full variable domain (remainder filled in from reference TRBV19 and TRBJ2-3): DGGITQSPKYLFRKEGQNVTLSCEQNLNHDAMYWYRQDPGQGLRLIYYSQIVNDFQKGDIAEGYSVSREKKESFPLTVTSAQKNPTAFYLCASSPASASRYFGPGTRLTVL.

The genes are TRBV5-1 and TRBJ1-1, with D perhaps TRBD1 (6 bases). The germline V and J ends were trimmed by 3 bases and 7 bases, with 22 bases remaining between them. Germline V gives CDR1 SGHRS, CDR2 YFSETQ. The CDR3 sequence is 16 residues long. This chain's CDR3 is CASSSTYNTGTGEAFF. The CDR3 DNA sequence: TGCGCCAGCAGCTCAACCTATAACACAGGGACGGGTGAAGCTTTCTTT.

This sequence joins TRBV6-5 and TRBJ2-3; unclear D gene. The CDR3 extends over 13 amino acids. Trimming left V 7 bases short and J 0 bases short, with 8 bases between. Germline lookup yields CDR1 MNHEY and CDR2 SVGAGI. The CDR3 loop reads CASKEHSTDTQYF. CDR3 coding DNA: TGTGCCAGCAAAGAACATAGCACAGATACGCAGTATTTT.